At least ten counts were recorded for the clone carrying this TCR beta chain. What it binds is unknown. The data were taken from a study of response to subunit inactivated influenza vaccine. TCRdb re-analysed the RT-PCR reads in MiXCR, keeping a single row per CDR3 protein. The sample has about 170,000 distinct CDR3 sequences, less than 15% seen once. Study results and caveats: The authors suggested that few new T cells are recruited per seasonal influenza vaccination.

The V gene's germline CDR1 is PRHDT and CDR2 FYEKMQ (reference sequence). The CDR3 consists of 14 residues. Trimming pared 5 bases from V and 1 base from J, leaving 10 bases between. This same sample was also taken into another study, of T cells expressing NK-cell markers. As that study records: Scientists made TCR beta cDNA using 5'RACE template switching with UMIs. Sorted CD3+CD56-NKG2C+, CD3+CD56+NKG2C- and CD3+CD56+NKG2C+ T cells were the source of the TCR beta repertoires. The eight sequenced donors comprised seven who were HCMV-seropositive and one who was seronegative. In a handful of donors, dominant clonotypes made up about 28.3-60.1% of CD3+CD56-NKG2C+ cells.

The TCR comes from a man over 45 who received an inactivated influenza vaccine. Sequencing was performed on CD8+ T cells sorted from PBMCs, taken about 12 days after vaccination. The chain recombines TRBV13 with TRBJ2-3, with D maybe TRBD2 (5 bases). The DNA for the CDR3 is TGTGCCAGCAGCGGTCCGGAGGGCACAGATACGCAGTATTTT. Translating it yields CASSGPEGTDTQYF.